Following are 24 T cell receptor beta chains from one sample sequenced in a study of blood T cells in healthy people across ages (dated by TCRdb to between 2015 and 2016). Library method: 5' RACE. This sample was sequenced with an Illumina HiSeq 2500. A second about 6 to 11 cycle PCR used a sample-barcoded 5' primer and a J-beta primer mix. Using fastp at Q25 and MiXCR, TCRdb reprocessed the public reads and kept productive beta chains. All rows with the same CDR3 protein become a single entry with the most common DNA and genes. A total of 450,000 to 700,000 distinct CDR3 sequences appear in this sample, approximately 27% of them only once. The ten biggest clones cover less than 20% of the sample. The sample was blood. The receptors stem from a woman aged 70-85 years in good health.

This chain uses TRBV5-1 with TRBJ2-5; the D gene is possibly TRBD2 (5 bases). CDR3 length: 15 residues. Germline V gives CDR1 SGHRS, CDR2 YFSETQ. V was clipped by 2 bases and J by 3 bases, with 14 bases between them. The CDR3 sequence is CASSFNLGREETQYF. DNA of the CDR3: TGCGCCAGCAGCTTTAATCTAGGGCGGGAAGAGACCCAGTACTTC.

CDR3 region: CASSLTTDGQVDGYTF. In DNA form, the CDR3 reads TGCGCCAGCAGCCTCACTACCGACGGACAGGTAGATGGCTACACCTTC. This chain connects TRBV4-3 to TRBJ1-2; 7 nucleotides agree with TRBD1. The V gene end was trimmed by 4 bases and the J gene end by 6 bases; junction bases not matched to a gene: 14. The CDR3 extends over 16 amino acids. Germline-derived CDR1 and CDR2 are LGHNA and YSLEER.

The V gene is TRBV29-1, the J gene TRBJ2-7, with 10 bases that match TRBD1. Germline trimming cut 5 bases from V and 5 bases from J; bases unmatched to any gene: 9. Germline V gene lookup returns CDR1 SQVTM and CDR2 ANQGSEA. The CDR3 runs to 14 residues. CDR3 in amino acids: CSVRRGTGVHEQYF. CDR3 sequence (DNA): TGCAGCGTTCGGAGGGGGACAGGGGTCCACGAGCAGTACTTC.

The CDR3 DNA reads TGTGCCAGCAGCTTAGAAAGGATCTACCAAGAGACCCAGTACTTC. It codes for CASSLERIYQETQYF. This chain joins TRBV7-2 and TRBJ2-5; no clear D gene. With 1 base removed from V and 0 bases from J, the gap between germline ends came to 9 bases. The length of the CDR3 is 15 residues. Germline CDR1 is SGHTA and CDR2 is FQGNSA.

The chain has TRBV20-1 and TRBJ2-3; TRBD2 matches 7 bases. Germline lookup yields CDR1 DFQATT and CDR2 SNEGSKA (reference sequence). The CDR3 has 16 residues. V lost 0 bases and J lost 0; bases outside the gene matches: 6. CDR3: CSARDSGRGSTDTQYF. CDR3 nucleotides: TGCAGTGCTAGAGATTCGGGGCGGGGGAGCACAGATACGCAGTATTTT.

This clonotype was seen just once. This chain joins TRBV21-1 and TRBJ2-3; the D call TRBD2 from the table was never checked on the DNA. TRBV21-1 is reported as a pseudogene. The CDR3 length is 20 residues. Here the CDR3 DNA reads TGTGCCAGCAGCAAAGATGGGGCGGAGGGCTGCGGGGGACGCACAGATACGCAGTATTTT. Its protein product is CASSKDGAEGCGGRTDTQYF.

The chain combines TRBV7-2 with TRBJ2-7; 9 bases map to TRBD1. This CDR3 is 15 amino acids long. Germline V CDR1 and CDR2: SGHTA, FQGNSA. V shed 5 bases and J 6 bases; nucleotides not matched to a gene: 11. CDR3 in DNA: TGTGCCAGCAGCCGAGGGTCCAGACAGGGGGTCGAGCAGTACTTC. This translates into CASSRGSRQGVEQYF.

This rearrangement joins TRBV13 to TRBJ2-5; no firm D call. The end of the DNA is better explained by TRBJ2-7, so the J call may be wrong. Germline assignment: CDR1 PRHDT and CDR2 FYEKMQ (reference sequence). The CDR3 covers 13 residues. Here the CDR3 reads CASSFRTRYEQYF. DNA for the CDR3: TGTGCCAGCAGCTTCCGGACCAGATACGAGCAGTACTTC.

The rearrangement links TRBV7-3 to TRBJ2-1; TRBD1 matches 7 bases. Germline CDR1 reads SGHTA; CDR2 reads FQGTGA. The trim removed 5 bases at V and 6 bases at J, leaving 7 bases unmatched. This CDR3 comprises 14 residues. CDR3: CASSETGSLNEQFF. Here the CDR3 DNA reads TGTGCCAGCAGCGAGACAGGGAGCCTCAATGAGCAGTTCTTC.

This sequence joins TRBV10-3 and TRBJ2-7; D is undetermined. V gave up 5 bases and J gave up 3 bases, with 11 bases separating them. Per germline, CDR1 ENHRY and CDR2 SYGVKD. This CDR3 spans 13 amino acids. The CDR3 bases are TGTGCCATCAGTTCATCTACCATCTACGAGCAGTACTTC. Its translation is CAISSSTIYEQYF.

CDR3 coding DNA: TGTGCCACCAGTGATCCGGGGACAGGGAACACTGAAGCTTTCTTT. Residues: CATSDPGTGNTEAFF. This chain uses TRBV24-1 with TRBJ1-1, with TRBD1 matching over 8 bases. J was trimmed by 1 base and V by 3 bases; bases with no gene match: 3. The germline CDR1 and CDR2 sequences are KGHDR and SFDVKD. There are 15 residues in the CDR3.

On this clonotype: The junction departs from the called germline gene at one end, perhaps through a read error. CDR3 sequence reads: CASSFHPQGSQEAQYF. The CDR3 region has the DNA TGTGCCAGCAGCTTCCACCCCCAGGGTTCCCAAGAGGCCCAGTACTTC. V usage is TRBV7-2 and J usage is TRBJ2-5; the D gene is possibly TRBD1 (5 bases). CDR1 and CDR2 from the germline V gene are SGHTA and FQGNSA. CDR3 length: 16 amino acids.

This clonotype was seen more than once but under ten times. The chain joins TRBV11-3 to TRBJ2-3; possibly TRBD2 for D (7 bases). V lost 1 base and J 9 bases, leaving 11 bases between the germline ends. The CDR3 loop spans 13 amino acids. Germline CDR1 SGHNT, CDR2 YENEEA. The CDR3 loop reads CASSLGGGGTQYF. As DNA, the CDR3 is TGTGCCAGCAGCTTAGGAGGGGGAGGGACGCAGTATTTT.

As regards this clonotype: At one end the junction does not follow the germline gene, possibly because of a read error. This sequence joins TRBV7-3 and TRBJ2-1; 7 bases match TRBD1. This CDR3 spans 13 amino acids. In germline, CDR1 is SGHTA, CDR2 FQGTGA. The CDR3 nucleotides read TGTGCCAGCAAAGGGTCAGGGGGTAATGAGCTGTTCTTC. It codes for CASKGSGGNELFF.

This clonotype was seen a few times. The chain combines TRBV5-1 with TRBJ2-6; unclear D gene. The CDR3 spans 16 residues. The V and J ends lost 0 bases and 2 bases respectively, with 9 bases between them. Per the germline V gene, CDR1 is SGHRS and CDR2 is YFSETQ. CDR3: CASSLGVGPGANVLTF. Written as DNA, the CDR3 is TGCGCCAGCAGCTTGGGAGTAGGGCCTGGGGCCAACGTCCTGACTTTC.

In this sample, this clonotype turned up many times. The rearrangement uses TRBV7-9 and TRBJ1-2, with 7 nucleotides matching TRBD1. The CDR3 contains 13 residues. Germline trimming cut 8 bases from V and 10 bases from J; bases unmatched to any gene: 13. Germline V gene data show CDR1 as SEHNR and CDR2 as FQNEAQ (reference sequence). The CDR3 DNA reads TGTGCCAGCCACTTGGGACGGACAGGTTACTACACCTTC. It yields the protein CASHLGRTGYYTF.

The chain has TRBV29-1 and TRBJ2-3; no definite D call. Germline V CDR1 and CDR2: SQVTM, ANQGSEA. V lost 5 bases and J 2 bases, leaving 8 bases between the germline ends. This CDR3 region has 12 residues. This chain's CDR3 is CSVPTDTDTQYF. The CDR3, as DNA: TGCAGCGTTCCCACAGACACAGATACGCAGTATTTT.

The chain carries TRBV23-1 and TRBJ2-1, with 14 bases fitting TRBD2. TRBV23-1 is an open reading frame, and its role is uncertain. The CDR3 contains 14 residues. V shed 9 bases and J 2 bases; nucleotides not matched to a gene: 0. CDR3 coding DNA: TGCGCCAGGACTAGCGGGGGGGCCTACAATGAGCAGTTCTTC. It yields the protein CARTSGGAYNEQFF.

This clonotype was found a few times. A read error may be the cause here, since a much bigger clone is one base away. The chain carries TRBV2 and TRBJ2-5; TRBD1 aligns across 8 bases. Germline V gene data show CDR1 as SNHLY and CDR2 as FYNNEI. The CDR3 has 12 amino acids. In DNA, the CDR3 is TGTGCCGGCAGACAGGGGTCAGAGACCCAGTACTTC. Its protein is CAGRQGSETQYF.

This chain links TRBV29-1 with TRBJ2-5; unclear D gene. The J call is in doubt because the DNA end fits TRBJ2-1 better. From germline, CDR1 is SQVTM and CDR2 ANQGSEA. The CDR3 consists of 10 residues. The CDR3 sequence is CSVPAGEQFF. Here the CDR3 DNA reads TGCAGCGTCCCAGCAGGAGAGCAGTTCTTC.

This clonotype was counted a few times. V and J are TRBV10-3 and TRBJ2-4; 9 bases match TRBD2. V lost 5 bases and J lost 9; bases outside the gene matches: 5. CDR1 and CDR2 from the germline V gene are ENHRY and SYGVKD. This CDR3 comprises 13 residues. CDR3 nucleotides: TGTGCCATCAGTCAGCGGGGGGAAGCCATTCAGTACTTC. Its translation: CAISQRGEAIQYF.

This clonotype came up a few times. The chain is built from TRBV7-9 and TRBJ2-7; perhaps TRBD2 as D (5 bases). The V gene's germline CDR1 is SEHNR and CDR2 FQNEAQ (reference sequence). The CDR3 extends over 15 amino acids. Between the trimmed V and J ends, which lost 1 base and 3 bases, there was a span of 13 bases. The DNA for the CDR3 is TGTGCCAGCAGCTTAGGACGGGTGGGGAGCTACGAGCAGTACTTC. As protein: CASSLGRVGSYEQYF.

The rearrangement links TRBV21-1 to TRBJ1-1. TRBV21-1 constitutes a pseudogene. The CDR3 extends over 15 amino acids. The CDR3 sequence: CASSKEAICDTEAFF. The DNA for the CDR3 is TGTGCCAGCAGCAAAGAGGCAATTTGCGACACTGAAGCTTTCTTT.

The V gene is TRBV29-1, the J gene TRBJ2-3; no clear D. Per the germline V gene, CDR1 is SQVTM and CDR2 is ANQGSEA. The CDR3 runs 14 residues. V lost 4 bases and J 4 bases, leaving 15 bases between the germline ends. The CDR3 region has the DNA TGCAGCGTTGGAGGTCCAGGAAGCCCAGATACGCAGTATTTT. It is translated as CSVGGPGSPDTQYF.